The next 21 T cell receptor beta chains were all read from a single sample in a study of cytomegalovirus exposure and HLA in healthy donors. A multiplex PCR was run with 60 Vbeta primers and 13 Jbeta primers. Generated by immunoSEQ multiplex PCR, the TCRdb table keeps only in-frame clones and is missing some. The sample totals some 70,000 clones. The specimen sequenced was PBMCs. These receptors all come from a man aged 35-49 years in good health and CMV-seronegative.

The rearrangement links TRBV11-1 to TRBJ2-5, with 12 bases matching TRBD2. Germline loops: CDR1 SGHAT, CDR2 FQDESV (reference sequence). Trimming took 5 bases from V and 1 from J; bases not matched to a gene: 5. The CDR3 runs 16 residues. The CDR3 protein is CASSPGLAGIQETQYF. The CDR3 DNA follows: TGTGCCAGCAGCCCAGGACTAGCGGGGATCCAAGAGACCCAGTACTTC. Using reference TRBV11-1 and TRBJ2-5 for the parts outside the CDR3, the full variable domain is EAEVAQSPRYKITEKSQAVAFWCDPISGHATLYWYRQILGQGPELLVQFQDESVVDDSQLPKDRFSAERLKGVDSTLKIQPAELGDSAMYLCASSPGLAGIQETQYFGPGTRLLVL.

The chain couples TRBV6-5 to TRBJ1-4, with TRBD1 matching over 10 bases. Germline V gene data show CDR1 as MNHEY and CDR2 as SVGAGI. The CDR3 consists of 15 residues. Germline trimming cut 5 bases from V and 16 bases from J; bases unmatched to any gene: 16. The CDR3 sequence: CASSILDRGIRIEFF. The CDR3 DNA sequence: TGTGCCAGCAGTATCTTGGACAGGGGGATTCGGATTGAGTTTTTT.

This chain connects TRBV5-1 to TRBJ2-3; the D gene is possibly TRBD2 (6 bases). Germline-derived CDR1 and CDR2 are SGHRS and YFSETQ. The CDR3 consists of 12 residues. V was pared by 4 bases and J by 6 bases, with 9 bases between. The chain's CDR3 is CASSPGVDTQYF. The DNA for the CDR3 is TGCGCCAGCAGCCCGGGAGTGGATACGCAGTATTTT. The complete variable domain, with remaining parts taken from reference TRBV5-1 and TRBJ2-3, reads KAGVTQTPRYLIKTRGQQVTLSCSPISGHRSVSWYQQTPGQGLQFLFEYFSETQRNKGNFPGRFSGRQFSNSRSEMNVSTLELGDSALYLCASSPGVDTQYFGPGTRLTVL.

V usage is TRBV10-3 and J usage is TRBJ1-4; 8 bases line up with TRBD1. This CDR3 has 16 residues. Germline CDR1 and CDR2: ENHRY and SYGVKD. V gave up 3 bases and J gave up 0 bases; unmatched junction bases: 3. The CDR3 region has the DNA TGTGCCATCAGTGACCCACAGGGGGCAACTAATGAAAAACTGTTTTTT. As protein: CAISDPQGATNEKLFF.

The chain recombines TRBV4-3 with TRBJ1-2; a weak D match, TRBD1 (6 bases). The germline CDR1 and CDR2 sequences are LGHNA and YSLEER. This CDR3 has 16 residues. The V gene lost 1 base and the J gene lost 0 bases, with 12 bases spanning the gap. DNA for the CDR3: TGCGCCAGCAGCCAAGGGCACAGGGCTACTAACTATGGCTACACCTTC. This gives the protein CASSQGHRATNYGYTF.

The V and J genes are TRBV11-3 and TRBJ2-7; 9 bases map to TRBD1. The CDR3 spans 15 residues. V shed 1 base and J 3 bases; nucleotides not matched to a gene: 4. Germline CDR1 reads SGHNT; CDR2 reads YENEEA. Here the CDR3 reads CASSLAGTGHYEQYF. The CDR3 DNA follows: TGTGCCAGCAGCTTAGCCGGGACAGGGCACTACGAGCAGTACTTC.

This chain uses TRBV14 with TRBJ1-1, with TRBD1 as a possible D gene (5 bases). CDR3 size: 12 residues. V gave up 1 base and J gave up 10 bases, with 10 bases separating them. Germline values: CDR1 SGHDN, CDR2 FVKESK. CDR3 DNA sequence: TGTGCCAGCAGCCAAGTTTTGGGGGGAGCTTTCTTT. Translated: CASSQVLGGAFF.

The CDR3 protein is CASSQTGYAGWNETQYF. The CDR3 coding sequence is TGTGCCAGCAGCCAGACAGGGTACGCCGGGTGGAATGAGACCCAGTACTTC. The rearrangement links TRBV7-9 to TRBJ2-5; 7 nucleotides align to TRBD1. Germline lookup yields CDR1 SEHNR and CDR2 FQNEAQ (reference sequence). V lost 5 bases and J lost 5; bases outside the gene matches: 17. This CDR3 is built from 17 residues.

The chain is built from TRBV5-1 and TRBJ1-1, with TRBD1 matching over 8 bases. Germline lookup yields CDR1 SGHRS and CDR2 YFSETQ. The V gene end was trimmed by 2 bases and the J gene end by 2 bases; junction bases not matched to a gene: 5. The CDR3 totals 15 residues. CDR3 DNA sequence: TGCGCCAGCAGCTTACAGGGGGATTATAACACTGAAGCTTTCTTT. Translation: CASSLQGDYNTEAFF. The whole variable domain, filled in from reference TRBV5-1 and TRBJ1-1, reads KAGVTQTPRYLIKTRGQQVTLSCSPISGHRSVSWYQQTPGQGLQFLFEYFSETQRNKGNFPGRFSGRQFSNSRSEMNVSTLELGDSALYLCASSLQGDYNTEAFFGQGTRLTVV.

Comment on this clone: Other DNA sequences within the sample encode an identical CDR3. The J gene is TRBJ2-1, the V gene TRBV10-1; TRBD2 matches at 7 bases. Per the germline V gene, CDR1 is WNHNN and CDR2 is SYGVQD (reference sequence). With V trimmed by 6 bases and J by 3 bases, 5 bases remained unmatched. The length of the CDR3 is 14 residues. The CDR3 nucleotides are TGCGCCAGCAGCGGATCTAGCGGCTACAATGAGCAGTTCTTC. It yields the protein CASSGSSGYNEQFF.

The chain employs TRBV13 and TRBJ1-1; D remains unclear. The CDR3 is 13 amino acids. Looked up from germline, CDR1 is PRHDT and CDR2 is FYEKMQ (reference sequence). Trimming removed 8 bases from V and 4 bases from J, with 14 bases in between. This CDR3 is CASAVGDVTEAFF. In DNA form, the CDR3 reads TGTGCCAGCGCGGTCGGGGATGTCACTGAAGCTTTCTTT.

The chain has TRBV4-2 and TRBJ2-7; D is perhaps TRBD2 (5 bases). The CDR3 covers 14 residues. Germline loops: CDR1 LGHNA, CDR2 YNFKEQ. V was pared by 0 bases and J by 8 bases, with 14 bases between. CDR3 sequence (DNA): TGTGCCAGCAGCCAAGATCCGACTGCGGGCCAGCAGTACTTC. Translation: CASSQDPTAGQQYF.

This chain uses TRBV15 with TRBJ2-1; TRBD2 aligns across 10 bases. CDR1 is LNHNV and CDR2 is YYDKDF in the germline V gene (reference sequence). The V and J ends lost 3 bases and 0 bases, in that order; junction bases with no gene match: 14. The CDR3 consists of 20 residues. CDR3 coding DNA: TGTGCCACCAGCAGGGGAAGACTAGCGGGCCCCCCCAGCTCCTACAATGAGCAGTTCTTC. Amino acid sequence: CATSRGRLAGPPSSYNEQFF.

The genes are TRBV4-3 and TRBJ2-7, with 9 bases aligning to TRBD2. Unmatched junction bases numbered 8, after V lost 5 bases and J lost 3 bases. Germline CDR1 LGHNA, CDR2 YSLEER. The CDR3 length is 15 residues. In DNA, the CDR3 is TGCGCCAGCAGCATAGCTAGCGGGGACGACTACGAGCAGTACTTC. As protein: CASSIASGDDYEQYF.

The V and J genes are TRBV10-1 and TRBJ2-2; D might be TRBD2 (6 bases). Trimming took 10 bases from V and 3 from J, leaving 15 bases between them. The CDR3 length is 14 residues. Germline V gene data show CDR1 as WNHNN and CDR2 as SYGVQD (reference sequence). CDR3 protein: CATTRDFDTGELFF. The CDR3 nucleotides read TGCGCCACCACCCGGGACTTCGACACCGGGGAGCTGTTTTTT.

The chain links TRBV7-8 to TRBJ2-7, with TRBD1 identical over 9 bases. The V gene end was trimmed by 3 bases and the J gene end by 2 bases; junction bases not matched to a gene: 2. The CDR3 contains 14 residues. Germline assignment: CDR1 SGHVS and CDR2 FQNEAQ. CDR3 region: CASSLDRGTYEQYF. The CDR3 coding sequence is TGTGCCAGCAGCTTGGACAGGGGAACCTACGAGCAGTACTTC.

The CDR3 DNA reads as TGTGCCAGTAGTACCCCCGGGACAGCTAACTACGAGCAGTACTTC. It is translated as CASSTPGTANYEQYF. V usage is TRBV19 and J usage is TRBJ2-7, with TRBD1 matching over 7 bases. V shed 4 bases and J 3 bases; nucleotides not matched to a gene: 9. This CDR3 contains 15 residues. Germline V gene lookup returns CDR1 LNHDA and CDR2 SQIVND (reference sequence). The variable domain in full, completed from reference TRBV19 and TRBJ2-7, reads DGGITQSPKYLFRKEGQNVTLSCEQNLNHDAMYWYRQDPGQGLRLIYYSQIVNDFQKGDIAEGYSVSREKKESFPLTVTSAQKNPTAFYLCASSTPGTANYEQYFGPGTRLTVT.

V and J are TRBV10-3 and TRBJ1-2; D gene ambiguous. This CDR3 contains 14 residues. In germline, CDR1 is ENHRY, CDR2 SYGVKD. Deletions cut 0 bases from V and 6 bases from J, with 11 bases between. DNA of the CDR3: TGTGCCATCAGTGAGTCGACGGACTTCGATGGCTACACCTTC. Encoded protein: CAISESTDFDGYTF.

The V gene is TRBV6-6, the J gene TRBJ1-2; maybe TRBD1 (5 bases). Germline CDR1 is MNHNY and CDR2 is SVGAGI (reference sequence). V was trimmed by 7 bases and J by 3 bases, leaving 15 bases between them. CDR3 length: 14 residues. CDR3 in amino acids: CASTDGGPHYGYTF. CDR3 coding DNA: TGTGCCAGCACCGACGGGGGACCTCACTATGGCTACACCTTC.

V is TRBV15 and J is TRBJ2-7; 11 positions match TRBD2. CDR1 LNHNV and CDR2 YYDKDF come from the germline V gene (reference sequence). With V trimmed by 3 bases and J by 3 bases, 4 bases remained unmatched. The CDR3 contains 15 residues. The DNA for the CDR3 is TGTGCCACCAGCAGGGGAGGGACTAGCGGCTACGAGCAGTACTTC. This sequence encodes CATSRGGTSGYEQYF.

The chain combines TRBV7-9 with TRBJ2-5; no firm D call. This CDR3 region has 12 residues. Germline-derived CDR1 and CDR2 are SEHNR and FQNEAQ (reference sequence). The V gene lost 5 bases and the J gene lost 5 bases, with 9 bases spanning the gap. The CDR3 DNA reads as TGTGCCAGCAGCCCGGAGTGGGAGACCCAGTACTTC. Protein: CASSPEWETQYF.